Detailed here is one TCR beta chain. Its cognate antigen is unknown. The data belong to a study of cytomegalovirus exposure and HLA in healthy donors. Study outcomes and limitations: Analyzed later, association rates of TCRs varied across HLA loci, with DRB1 most and HLA-C fewest. In an earlier analysis, about 87% or about 30%: the productive usage of most TCR beta V segments.

13 Jbeta primers and 60 Vbeta primers were used for the PCR. TCRdb's copy holds only in-frame clones and misses some; the assay was immunoSEQ multiplex PCR. This table has 95,000 to 150,000 clones, roughly 74% appearing once. Germline V gene sequence: CDR1 MNHEY, CDR2 SVGAGI. The ends were cut back, 4 bases at V and 7 bases at J, with 8 bases in the middle. This CDR3 has 12 residues. The rearrangement links TRBV6-5 to TRBJ2-1; TRBD2 might be the D (5 bases). This receptor was obtained from a woman in her 50s in good health and CMV-seropositive. Source material: PBMCs. This chain's CDR3 is CASSWTGNEQFF. In DNA, the CDR3 is TGTGCCAGCAGTTGGACGGGGAATGAGCAGTTCTTC.